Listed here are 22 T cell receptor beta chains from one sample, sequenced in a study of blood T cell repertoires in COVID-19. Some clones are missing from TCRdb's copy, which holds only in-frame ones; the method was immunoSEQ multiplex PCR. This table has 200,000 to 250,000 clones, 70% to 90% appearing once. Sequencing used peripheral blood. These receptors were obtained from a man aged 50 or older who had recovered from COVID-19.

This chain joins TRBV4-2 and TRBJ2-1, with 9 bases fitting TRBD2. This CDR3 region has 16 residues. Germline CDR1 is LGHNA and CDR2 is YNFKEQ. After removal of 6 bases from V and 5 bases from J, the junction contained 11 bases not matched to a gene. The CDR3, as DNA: TGTGCCAGCAGGGCGGTGAGCGGGAGGCTCAACAATGAGCAGTTCTTC. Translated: CASRAVSGRLNNEQFF.

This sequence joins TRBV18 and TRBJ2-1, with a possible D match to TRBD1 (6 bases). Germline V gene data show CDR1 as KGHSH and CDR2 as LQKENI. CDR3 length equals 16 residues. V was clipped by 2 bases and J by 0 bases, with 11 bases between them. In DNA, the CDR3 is TGTGCCAGCTCACCAACGGCCAGGGGCTCCTACAATGAGCAGTTCTTC. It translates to CASSPTARGSYNEQFF.

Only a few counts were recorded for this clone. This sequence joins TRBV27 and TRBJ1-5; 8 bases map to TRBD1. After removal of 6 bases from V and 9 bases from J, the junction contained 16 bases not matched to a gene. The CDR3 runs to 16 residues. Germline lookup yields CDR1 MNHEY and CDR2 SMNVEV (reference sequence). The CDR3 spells CASRHDNRGGRGPQHF. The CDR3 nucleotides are TGTGCCAGCAGACACGACAACAGGGGGGGAAGAGGGCCCCAGCATTTT.

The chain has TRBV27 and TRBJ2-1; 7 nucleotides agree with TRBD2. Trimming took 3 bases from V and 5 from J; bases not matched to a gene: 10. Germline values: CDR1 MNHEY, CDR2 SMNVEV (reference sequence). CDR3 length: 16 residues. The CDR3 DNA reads TGTGCCAGCAGTTTCCTCGGGCTAGCGGAGAACAATGAGCAGTTCTTC. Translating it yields CASSFLGLAENNEQFF.

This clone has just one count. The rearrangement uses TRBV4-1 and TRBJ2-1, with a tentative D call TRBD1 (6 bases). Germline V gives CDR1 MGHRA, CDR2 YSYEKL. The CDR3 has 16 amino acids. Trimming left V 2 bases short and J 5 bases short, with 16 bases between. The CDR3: CASSQSPGTRDNEQFF. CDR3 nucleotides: TGCGCCAGCAGCCAAAGTCCCGGGACACGGGACAATGAGCAGTTCTTC.

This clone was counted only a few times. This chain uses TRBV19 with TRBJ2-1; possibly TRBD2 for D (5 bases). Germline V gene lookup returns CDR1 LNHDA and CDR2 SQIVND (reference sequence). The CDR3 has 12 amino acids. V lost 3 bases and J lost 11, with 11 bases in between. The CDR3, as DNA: TGTGCCAGTAGTATCCGAGGGTTGAAGCAGTTCTTC. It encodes CASSIRGLKQFF.

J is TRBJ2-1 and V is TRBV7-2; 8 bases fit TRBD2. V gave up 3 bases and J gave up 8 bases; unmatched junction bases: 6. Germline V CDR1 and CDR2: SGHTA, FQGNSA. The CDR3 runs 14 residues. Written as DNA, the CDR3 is TGTGCCAGCAGCTTGACGGGAGGGTGGGATGAGCAGTTCTTC. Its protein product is CASSLTGGWDEQFF. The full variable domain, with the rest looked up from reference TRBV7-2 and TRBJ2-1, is GAGVSQSPSNKVTEKGKDVELRCDPISGHTALYWYRQSLGQGLEFLIYFQGNSAPDKSGLPSDRFSAERTGGSVSTLTIQRTQQEDSAVYLCASSLTGGWDEQFFGPGTRLTVL.

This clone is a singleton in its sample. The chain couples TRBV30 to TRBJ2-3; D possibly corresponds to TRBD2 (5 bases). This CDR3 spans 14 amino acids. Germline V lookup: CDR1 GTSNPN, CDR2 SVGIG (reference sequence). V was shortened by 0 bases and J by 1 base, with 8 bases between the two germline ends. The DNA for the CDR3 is TGTGCCTGGAGTGTCGTCGGGGGCACAGATACGCAGTATTTT. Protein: CAWSVVGGTDTQYF.

The CDR3 sequence is CASSLDPRQTHQETQYF. Here the CDR3 DNA reads TGCGCCAGCAGCTTGGACCCCCGACAGACCCACCAAGAGACCCAGTACTTC. The gene calls are TRBV5-1 and TRBJ2-5; a weak D match, TRBD1 (5 bases). V was trimmed by 0 bases and J by 0 bases, leaving 15 bases between them. This CDR3 is 17 amino acids long. Germline assignment: CDR1 SGHRS and CDR2 YFSETQ. The full variable domain, rest sourced from reference TRBV5-1 and TRBJ2-5, is KAGVTQTPRYLIKTRGQQVTLSCSPISGHRSVSWYQQTPGQGLQFLFEYFSETQRNKGNFPGRFSGRQFSNSRSEMNVSTLELGDSALYLCASSLDPRQTHQETQYFGPGTRLLVL.

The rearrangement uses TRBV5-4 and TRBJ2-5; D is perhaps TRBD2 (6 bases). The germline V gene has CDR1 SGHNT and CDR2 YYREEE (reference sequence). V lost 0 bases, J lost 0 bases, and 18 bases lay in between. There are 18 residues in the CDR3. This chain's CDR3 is CASSLGGGGRVYQETQYF. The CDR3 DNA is TGTGCCAGCAGCTTGGGGGGAGGCGGACGGGTCTACCAAGAGACCCAGTACTTC.

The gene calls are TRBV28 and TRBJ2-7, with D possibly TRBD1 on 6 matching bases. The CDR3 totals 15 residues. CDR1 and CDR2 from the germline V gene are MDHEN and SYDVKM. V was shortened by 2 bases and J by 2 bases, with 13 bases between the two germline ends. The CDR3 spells CASSLGYRVAYEQYF. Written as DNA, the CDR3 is TGTGCCAGCAGTTTAGGCTACAGGGTCGCCTACGAGCAGTACTTC.

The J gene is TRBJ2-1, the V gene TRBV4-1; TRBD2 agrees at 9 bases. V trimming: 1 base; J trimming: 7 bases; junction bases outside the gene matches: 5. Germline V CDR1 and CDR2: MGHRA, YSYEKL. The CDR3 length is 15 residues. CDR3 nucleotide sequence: TGCGCCAGCAGCCAAGTTGGTAGCGGGAGAAATGAGCAGTTCTTC. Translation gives CASSQVGSGRNEQFF.

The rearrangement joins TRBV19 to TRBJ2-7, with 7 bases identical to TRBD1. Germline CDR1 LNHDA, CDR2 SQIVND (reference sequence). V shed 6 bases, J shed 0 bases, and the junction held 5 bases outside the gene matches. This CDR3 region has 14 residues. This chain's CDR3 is CASSRGQYSYEQYF. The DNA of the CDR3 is TGTGCCAGTAGCCGGGGACAGTACTCCTACGAGCAGTACTTC. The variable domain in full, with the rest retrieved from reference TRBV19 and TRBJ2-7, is DGGITQSPKYLFRKEGQNVTLSCEQNLNHDAMYWYRQDPGQGLRLIYYSQIVNDFQKGDIAEGYSVSREKKESFPLTVTSAQKNPTAFYLCASSRGQYSYEQYFGPGTRLTVT.

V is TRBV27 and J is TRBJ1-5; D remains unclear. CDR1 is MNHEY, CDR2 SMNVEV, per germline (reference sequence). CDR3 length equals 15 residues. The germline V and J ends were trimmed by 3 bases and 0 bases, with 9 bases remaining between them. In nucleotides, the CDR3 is TGTGCCAGCAGTTTTAAGCCCTATAGCAATCAGCCCCAGCATTTT. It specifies CASSFKPYSNQPQHF.

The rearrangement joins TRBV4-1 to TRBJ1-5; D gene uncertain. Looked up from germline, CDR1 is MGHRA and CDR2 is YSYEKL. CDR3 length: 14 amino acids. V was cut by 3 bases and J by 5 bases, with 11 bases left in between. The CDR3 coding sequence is TGCGCCAGCAGCCACCGTGGGAGGGATCAGCCCCAGCATTTT. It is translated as CASSHRGRDQPQHF.

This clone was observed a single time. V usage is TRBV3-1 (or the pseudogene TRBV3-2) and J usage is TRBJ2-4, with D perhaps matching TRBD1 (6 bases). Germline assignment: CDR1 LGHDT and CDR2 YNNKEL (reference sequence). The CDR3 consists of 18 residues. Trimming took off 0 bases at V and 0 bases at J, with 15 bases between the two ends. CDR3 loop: CASSQDARQGLAKNIQYF. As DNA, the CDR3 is TGTGCCAGCAGCCAAGACGCCCGGCAGGGGTTAGCCAAAAACATTCAGTACTTC.

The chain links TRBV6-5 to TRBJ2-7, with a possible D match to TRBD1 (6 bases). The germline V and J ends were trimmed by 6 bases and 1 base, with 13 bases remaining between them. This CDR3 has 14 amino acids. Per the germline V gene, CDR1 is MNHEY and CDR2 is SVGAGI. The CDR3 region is CASRLTGHSYEQYF. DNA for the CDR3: TGTGCCAGCAGATTGACAGGCCATTCCTACGAGCAGTACTTC.

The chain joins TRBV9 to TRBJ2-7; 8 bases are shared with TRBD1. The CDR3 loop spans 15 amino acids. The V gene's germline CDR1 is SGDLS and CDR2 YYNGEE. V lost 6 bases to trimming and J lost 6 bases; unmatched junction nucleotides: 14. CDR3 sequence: CASNAHPGTGVEQYF. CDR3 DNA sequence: TGTGCCAGCAACGCACACCCCGGGACAGGAGTCGAGCAGTACTTC.

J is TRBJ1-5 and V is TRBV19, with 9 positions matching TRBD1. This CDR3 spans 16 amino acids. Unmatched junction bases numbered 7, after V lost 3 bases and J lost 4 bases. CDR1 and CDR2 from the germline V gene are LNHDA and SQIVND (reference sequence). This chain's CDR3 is CASSIPGTGINQPQHF. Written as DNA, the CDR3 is TGTGCCAGTAGTATTCCCGGGACAGGGATTAATCAGCCCCAGCATTTT.

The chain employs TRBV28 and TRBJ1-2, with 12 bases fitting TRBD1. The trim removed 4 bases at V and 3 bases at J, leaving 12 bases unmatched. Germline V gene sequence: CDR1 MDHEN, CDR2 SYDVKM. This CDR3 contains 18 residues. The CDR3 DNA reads TGTGCCAGCAGTTCCCATGGGGGACAGGGGGCGGTGGACTATGGCTACACCTTC. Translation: CASSSHGGQGAVDYGYTF.

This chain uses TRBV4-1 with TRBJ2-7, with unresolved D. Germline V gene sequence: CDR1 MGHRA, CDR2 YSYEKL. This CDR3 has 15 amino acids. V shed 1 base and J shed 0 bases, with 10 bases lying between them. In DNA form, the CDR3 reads TGCGCCAGCAGCCAAGTTTTACAGCCCTCCTACGAGCAGTACTTC. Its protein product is CASSQVLQPSYEQYF.

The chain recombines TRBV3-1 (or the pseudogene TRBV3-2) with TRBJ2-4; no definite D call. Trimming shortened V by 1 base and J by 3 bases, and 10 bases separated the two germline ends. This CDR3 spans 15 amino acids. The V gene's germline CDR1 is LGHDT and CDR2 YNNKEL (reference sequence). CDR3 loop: CASSQVWRSKNIQYF. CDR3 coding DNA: TGTGCCAGCAGCCAAGTTTGGCGGAGCAAAAACATTCAGTACTTC.